This record covers a single T cell receptor beta chain. There are many counts of this clonotype. Its antigen is unknown. The input lacks base qualities; no much larger clone sits a single base away. This entry belongs to a study of T cells in Graves' hyperthyroidism and ophthalmopathy (dated by TCRdb to the late 2010s). Notes on the research overall: Peripheral blood samples were taken at the time of initial diagnosis, prior to any treatment. The paper describes TCR Vbeta CDR3 sequencing of 140 or so peripheral blood samples, made up of about 40 ophthalmopathy patients, 70 to 75 hyperthyroidism patients and 17 progressor patients. The 75 to 100 discovery patients were divided at random into training and test sets in a 7:3 ratio. Once sampling was done, hyperthyroidism patients were given methimazole at a starting dose of 30 mg daily, whereas ophthalmopathy patients were given high-dose intravenous methylprednisolone. Prospective prediction of ophthalmopathy was tested in an independent validation cohort of approximately 19 hyperthyroidism patients and 17 patients who later progressed to ophthalmopathy. A discovery cohort of about 96 patients, 43 with Graves' ophthalmopathy and fewer than 65 with stable Graves' hyperthyroidism, was used to find distinguishing TCR V-J signatures. In roughly six Graves' hyperthyroidism patients, the study also compared T-cell repertoires from thyroid tissue with T-cell repertoires from blood.

In the ophthalmopathy patients, disease was moderately to severely active, with a Clinical Activity Score of 3 or more, a NOSPECS grade of 4 or more, and a duration of less than 3 months. Patients with uncontrolled infections, other autoimmune diseases, pregnancy or lactation were excluded. Diagnoses were established on the basis of clinical symptoms, serum thyroxine and TRAb, thyroid ultrasound, and orbital computed tomography. PBMCs were isolated from about 10 ml of fresh peripheral blood by Ficoll-Paque density gradient centrifugation. Total RNA was extracted using Trizol reagent, and RNA quality was assessed on an Agilent 2100 Bioanalyzer. From the cysteine up to the phenylalanine, the CDR3 has a length of 13 residues. CDR3 DNA only is kept here, 39 bases in frame from base 1. Between the V and J ends, shortened by 3 bases and 1 base respectively, the junction contains 6 bases. Points the paper makes about the study in general: In cross-validation, a model built on a 13 V-J signature told ophthalmopathy apart from stable hyperthyroidism with approximately 90% sensitivity and roughly 82% specificity, and in testing the same model reached 80%/75%. No statistical method was used to fix the sample size in advance, and group allocation was not hidden from the investigators. In validation, the model predicted progression to ophthalmopathy with 65% to 71% sensitivity and approximately 78% specificity, a median of about six months before onset. Most expanded thyroid clonotypes (frequency above 0.001) were also detected in blood, suggesting blood repertoires may reflect thyroid immune responses.

Amplification of TCR beta CDR3 regions was carried out from RNA transcripts. The first round of RT-PCR for the TCR CDR3 was performed with the HTBI primer set and the Qiagen OneStep RT-PCR kit. A second multiplex PCR round built the libraries, followed by size selection and purification. Paired-end sequencing of the libraries was performed with 100 bp reads on an Illumina HiSeq2000. For the original study's pipeline: SOAPnuke was used to process the raw data, removing reads that contained adapters or uncalled bases, had a mean Phred below 15, or lacked an exact match to the constant primer or identifier. COPE v1.2.5 was used to merge high-quality paired reads, and clonotypes were defined as unique nucleotide sequences. Clonotypes were aligned to IMGT TRBV, TRBD and TRBJ reference segments using MiTCR v1.1. The analysis included only V-J combinations with a frequency above 0.0001, which together covered around 99% of the repertoires. A TCS score was defined as the ratio between F50 (clonal expansion) and ExV (chaos), using BLOSUM62-based TCRdist between CDR3 peptides within each V-J. Welch's t-statistics and random forest reduced approximately 520 V-J features to under 15, which were used in a naive Bayes classifier (R e1071). Thyroid-blood repertoire similarity was quantified with the Morisita-Horn index. TCRdb reprocessing: public reads trimmed at Q25 with fastp, clones called with MiXCR, in-frame beta chains kept. Rows with one shared CDR3 protein collapse into an entry with the most common genes and DNA. These V and J calls originate from TCRdb's pipeline instead of the authors' own analysis. For this sample the table gives 600,000 to 700,000 distinct CDR3 sequences, of which approximately 14% were detected only once. About 3.9% of the sample lies in the top ten.

The specimen sequenced was blood. The origin of this receptor is a woman between 35 and 50 years old with Graves' ophthalmopathy. Recombination linked TRBV12-3 or TRBV12-4 to TRBJ1-1, with no D gene named confidently. The DNA reads TGTGCCAGCAGTTTTTTACGGAACACTGAAGCTTTCTTT. The translation is CASSFLRNTEAFF.